This T cell receptor beta chain was documented in a study of T-cell memory formation after mild COVID-19. About the research overall: Largely, TCR clusters stayed within a single donor. General study points: Chiefly within CM and EM were the contracting CD4+ clones; CD8+ ones were within EMRA.

5'RACE with constant-segment primers built TCRalpha and TCRbeta cDNA libraries with UMIs. TCRdb redid the calling of the 5' RACE reads with MiXCR, one entry per CDR3 protein. The sample contains about 29,000 distinct CDR3 sequences, roughly 12% of which appear only once. This clonotype has ten or more counts. Its antigen is currently unknown. V lost 1 base, J lost 7 bases, and 4 bases stayed unmatched. Germline CDR1 reads LGHNA; CDR2 reads YNFKEQ. The CDR3 sequence is 16 residues long. The V and J genes are TRBV4-2 and TRBJ2-1, with 13 bases fitting TRBD2. The receptor was derived from an adult woman who had mild COVID-19 (a few samples of this study predate the infection). Cell type and time point are not known. Input material: PBMCs or a T cell subset sorted from them (not recorded which). The chain's CDR3 is CASSQAGTSGINEQFF. The CDR3, as DNA: TGTGCCAGCAGCCAAGCCGGGACTAGCGGGATAAATGAGCAGTTCTTC.